This T cell receptor beta chain originates from a study of T cell repertoires in cytomegalovirus infection. From the reads, TCRdb called clonotypes with MiXCR, one entry per CDR3 protein. The profile covers about 740,000 distinct CDR3 sequences, with 35% appearing a single time and roughly 2.8% taken by the ten largest. V dropped 3 bases and J dropped 4; count of bases not matched to a gene: 4. CDR1 is LGHDT, CDR2 YNNKEL, per germline (reference sequence). The CDR3 contains 14 residues. Sample: PBMCs. This clonotype originated in a human donor in good health (CMV status not recorded). Some clones in this sample may be carry-over from other donors' samples. The chain combines TRBV3-1 with TRBJ2-7; TRBD2 aligns across 9 bases. CDR3 DNA: TGTGCCAGCAGCCAGGGACTAGCCCCTTACGAGCAGTACTTC. It codes for CASSQGLAPYEQYF.